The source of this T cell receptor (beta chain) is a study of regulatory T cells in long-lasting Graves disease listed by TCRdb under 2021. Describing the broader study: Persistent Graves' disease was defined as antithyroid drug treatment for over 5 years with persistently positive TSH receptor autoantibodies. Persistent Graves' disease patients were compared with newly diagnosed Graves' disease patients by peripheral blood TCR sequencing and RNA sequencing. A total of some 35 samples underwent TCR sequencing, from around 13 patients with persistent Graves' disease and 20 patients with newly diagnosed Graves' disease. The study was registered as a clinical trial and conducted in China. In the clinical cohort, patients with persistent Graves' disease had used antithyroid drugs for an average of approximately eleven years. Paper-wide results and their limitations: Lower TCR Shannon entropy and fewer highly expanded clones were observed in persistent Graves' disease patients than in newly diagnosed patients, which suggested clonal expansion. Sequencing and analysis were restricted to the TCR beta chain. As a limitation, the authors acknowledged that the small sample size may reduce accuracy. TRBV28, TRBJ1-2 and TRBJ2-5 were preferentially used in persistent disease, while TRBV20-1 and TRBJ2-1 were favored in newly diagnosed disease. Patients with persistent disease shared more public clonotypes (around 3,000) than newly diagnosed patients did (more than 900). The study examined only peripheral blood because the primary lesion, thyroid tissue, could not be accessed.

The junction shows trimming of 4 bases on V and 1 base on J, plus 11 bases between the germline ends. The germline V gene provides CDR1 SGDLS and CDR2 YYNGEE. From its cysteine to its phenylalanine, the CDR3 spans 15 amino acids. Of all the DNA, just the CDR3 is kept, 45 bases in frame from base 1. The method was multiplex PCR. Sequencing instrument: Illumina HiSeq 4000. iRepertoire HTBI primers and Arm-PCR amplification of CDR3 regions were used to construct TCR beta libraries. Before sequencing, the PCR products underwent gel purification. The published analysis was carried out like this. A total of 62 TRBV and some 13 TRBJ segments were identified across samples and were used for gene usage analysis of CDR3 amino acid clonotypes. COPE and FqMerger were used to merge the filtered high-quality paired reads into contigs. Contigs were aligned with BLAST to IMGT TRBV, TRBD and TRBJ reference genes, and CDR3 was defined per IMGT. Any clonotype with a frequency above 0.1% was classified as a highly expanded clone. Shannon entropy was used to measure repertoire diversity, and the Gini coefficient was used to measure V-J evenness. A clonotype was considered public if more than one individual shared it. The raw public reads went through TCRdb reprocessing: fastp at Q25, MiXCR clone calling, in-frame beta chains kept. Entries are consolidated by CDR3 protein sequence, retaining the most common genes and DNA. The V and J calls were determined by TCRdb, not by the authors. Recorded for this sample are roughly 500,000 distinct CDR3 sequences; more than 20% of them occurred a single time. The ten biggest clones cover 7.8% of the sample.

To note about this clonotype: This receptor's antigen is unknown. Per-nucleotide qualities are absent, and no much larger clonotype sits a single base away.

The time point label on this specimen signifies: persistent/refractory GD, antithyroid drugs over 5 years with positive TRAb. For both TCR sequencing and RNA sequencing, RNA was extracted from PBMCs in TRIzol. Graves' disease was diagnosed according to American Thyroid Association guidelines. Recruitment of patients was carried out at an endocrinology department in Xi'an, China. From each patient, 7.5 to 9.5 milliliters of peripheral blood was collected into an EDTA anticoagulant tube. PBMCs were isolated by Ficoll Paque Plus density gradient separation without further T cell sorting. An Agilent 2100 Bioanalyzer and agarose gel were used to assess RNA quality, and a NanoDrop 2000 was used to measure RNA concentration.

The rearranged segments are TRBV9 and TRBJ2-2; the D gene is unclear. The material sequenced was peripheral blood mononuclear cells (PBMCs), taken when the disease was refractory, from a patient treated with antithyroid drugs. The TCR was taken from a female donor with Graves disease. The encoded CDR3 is CASSPDFMNTGELFF. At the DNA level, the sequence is TGTGCCAGCAGCCCCGACTTCATGAACACCGGGGAGCTGTTTTTT. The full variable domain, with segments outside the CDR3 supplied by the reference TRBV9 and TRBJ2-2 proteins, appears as DSGVTQTPKHLITATGQRVTLRCSPRSGDLSVYWYQQSLDQGLQFLIQYYNGEERAKGNILERFSAQQFPDLHSELNLSSLELGDSALYFCASSPDFMNTGELFFGEGSRLTVL.